The 3 T cell receptor beta chains listed next were all sequenced from one sample in a study of PD-1 blockade in classical Hodgkin lymphoma. The data were produced by immunoSEQ multiplex PCR, yet TCRdb's version contains in-frame clones alone and is incomplete. The sample includes about 4,600 clones, roughly 70% seen only once; the top ten take around 30%. Indicated time point: cycle 4 day 1 (C4D1), after less than 7 weeks of nivolumab. After autologous stem cell transplantation all patients relapsed, and prior brentuximab vedotin exposure differed between cohorts. The source was peripheral blood mononuclear cells (PBMCs), collected before the fourth cycle of nivolumab. The receptors were gathered from a human donor with classical Hodgkin lymphoma.

A note on this clone: A junction end diverges from the germline sequence, so it may reflect a read error. This chain uses TRBV6-1 with TRBJ1-3; D is possibly TRBD1 (6 bases). CDR3 size: 15 residues. Looked up from germline, CDR1 is MNHNS and CDR2 is SASEGT. This chain's CDR3 is CVSSEQGFSGNTIYF. CDR3 DNA: TGTGTCAGCAGTGAACAGGGCTTCTCTGGAAACACCATATATTTT.

A few counts support this clone. CDR3 sequence: CASSRPGTNTGELFF. In DNA, the CDR3 is TGTGCCAGTAGTAGACCCGGAACGAACACCGGGGAGCTGTTTTTT. The rearrangement joins TRBV19 to TRBJ2-2; no reliable D call. The germline V and J ends were trimmed by 4 bases and 0 bases, with 9 bases remaining between them. CDR1 is LNHDA and CDR2 is SQIVND in the germline V gene (reference sequence). The length of the CDR3 is 15 residues.

The V call is TRBV7-9, the J call TRBJ2-4; the D gene is possibly TRBD2 (5 bases). The CDR3 has 14 residues. Trimming took off 7 bases at V and 2 bases at J, with 12 bases between the two ends. Looked up from germline, CDR1 is SEHNR and CDR2 is FQNEAQ (reference sequence). The CDR3, as DNA: TGTGCCAGCACCTTGGGAGAGACCAAAAACATTCAGTACTTC. It codes for CASTLGETKNIQYF.